What follows are 19 T cell receptor beta chains derived from one specimen sequenced in a study of blood T cell repertoires in COVID-19. TCRdb keeps only in-frame clones here, not all; method: immunoSEQ multiplex PCR. The sample shows about 75,000 clones, roughly 84% of them seen only once. Specimen: peripheral blood. The receptors derive from a woman aged 50 to 60 with acute or convalescent COVID-19.

V and J are TRBV7-3 and TRBJ1-2; the match to TRBD1 covers 7 bases. Trimming removed 0 bases from V and 5 bases from J; junction bases left unmatched: 21. CDR3 length: 20 residues. Germline CDR1 reads SGHTA; CDR2 reads FQGTGA. CDR3 loop: CASSLTPGQVPWFGGYGYTF. CDR3 sequence (DNA): TGTGCCAGCAGCTTAACTCCAGGACAGGTACCCTGGTTTGGCGGTTATGGCTACACCTTC. The full variable domain, in which reference TRBV7-3 and TRBJ1-2 provide the parts outside the CDR3, is GAGVSQTPSNKVTEKGKYVELRCDPISGHTALYWYRQSLGQGPEFLIYFQGTGAADDSGLPNDRFFAVRPEGSVSTLKIQRTERGDSAVYLCASSLTPGQVPWFGGYGYTFGSGTRLTVV.

This chain connects TRBV25-1 to TRBJ1-2; D unclear. Trimming took off 3 bases at V and 4 bases at J, with 6 bases between the two ends. The CDR3 has 12 residues. The V gene's germline CDR1 is MGHDK and CDR2 SYGVNS. The CDR3 bases are TGTGCCAGCAGTGAGTCGGGCTATGGCTACACCTTC. This gives the protein CASSESGYGYTF.

The chain joins TRBV7-2 to TRBJ2-1; TRBD1 agrees at 10 bases. V trimming: 1 base; J trimming: 7 bases; junction bases outside the gene matches: 7. The CDR3 runs 16 residues. The germline V gene encodes CDR1 SGHTA and CDR2 FQGNSA. The CDR3 nucleotides are TGTGCCAGCAGCTTAGAGTTGGGACAGGGGAGGAATGAGCAGTTCTTC. This encodes CASSLELGQGRNEQFF.

This clone was detected once. V and J are TRBV6-2 or TRBV6-3 and TRBJ1-1; D is unclear. Trimming cost V 6 bases and J 2 bases, with 13 bases left between them. The V gene's germline CDR1 is MNHEY and CDR2 SVGEGT. The CDR3 has 14 residues. The CDR3 DNA reads TGTGCCAGCAGCCGAAGCGTACGTAACACTGAAGCTTTCTTT. Its protein product is CASSRSVRNTEAFF.

The chain links TRBV7-9 to TRBJ1-2; TRBD1 agrees at 8 bases. CDR1 is SEHNR and CDR2 is FQNEAQ in the germline V gene (reference sequence). V lost 5 bases and J lost 4; bases outside the gene matches: 6. This CDR3 contains 14 residues. The DNA for the CDR3 is TGTGCCAGCAGCCGTAGACAGGGGAGCTATGGCTACACCTTC. Protein: CASSRRQGSYGYTF.

This clone was counted a single time. The chain carries TRBV5-4 and TRBJ2-5, with 9 bases aligning to TRBD2. Unmatched junction bases numbered 12, after V lost 4 bases and J lost 5 bases. The V gene's germline CDR1 is SGHNT and CDR2 YYREEE (reference sequence). The CDR3 length is 16 residues. The CDR3 here is CASSQAPAGGGETQYF. For the CDR3, the DNA is TGTGCCAGCAGCCAGGCCCCAGCGGGGGGAGGGGAGACCCAGTACTTC.

The rearrangement uses TRBV11-2 and TRBJ2-1, with a possible D match to TRBD2 (5 bases). The CDR3 is 14 residues long. The germline V and J ends were trimmed by 8 bases and 1 base, with 12 bases remaining between them. Germline V gene sequence: CDR1 SGHAT, CDR2 FQNNGV. As DNA, the CDR3 is TGTGCCAGCTCCGGACTCCGATCCTACAATGAGCAGTTCTTC. As protein: CASSGLRSYNEQFF.

This chain connects TRBV25-1 to TRBJ2-7; 9 bases are shared with TRBD1. After removal of 3 bases from V and 3 bases from J, the junction contained 12 bases not matched to a gene. CDR1 and CDR2 (germline): MGHDK, SYGVNS. This CDR3 is built from 17 residues. For the CDR3, the DNA is TGTGCCAGCAGTGAGCCCCTAGGGACAGGGACTTTCTACGAGCAGTACTTC. Its translation is CASSEPLGTGTFYEQYF.

The chain recombines TRBV7-9 with TRBJ1-1; TRBD1 aligns across 7 bases. V lost 6 bases and J lost 4; bases outside the gene matches: 2. Germline values: CDR1 SEHNR, CDR2 FQNEAQ (reference sequence). The CDR3 has 12 amino acids. CDR3: CASSPGGTEAFF. The CDR3 DNA follows: TGTGCCAGCAGTCCAGGGGGCACTGAAGCTTTCTTT.

The rearrangement uses TRBV7-3 and TRBJ2-2; D is uncertain. V shed 2 bases and J shed 3 bases, with 10 bases lying between them. The CDR3 is 15 amino acids. Germline V gives CDR1 SGHTA, CDR2 FQGTGA. DNA for the CDR3: TGTGCCAGCAGCTTATCGGGTCCCTACACCGGGGAGCTGTTTTTT. Protein product: CASSLSGPYTGELFF. The variable domain in full, with the rest retrieved from reference TRBV7-3 and TRBJ2-2, is GAGVSQTPSNKVTEKGKYVELRCDPISGHTALYWYRQSLGQGPEFLIYFQGTGAADDSGLPNDRFFAVRPEGSVSTLKIQRTERGDSAVYLCASSLSGPYTGELFFGEGSRLTVL.

The chain combines TRBV2 with TRBJ2-1; no clear D. This CDR3 contains 11 residues. CDR1 and CDR2 (germline): SNHLY, FYNNEI. V lost 6 bases and J 7 bases, leaving 7 bases between the germline ends. The CDR3 coding sequence is TGTGCCAGCAGCACGAGGAATGAGCAGTTCTTC. Amino acid sequence: CASSTRNEQFF.

The CDR3 loop reads CASSLTSGPWTGELFF. The CDR3 nucleotides read TGTGCCAGCAGCCTTACTAGCGGGCCGTGGACCGGGGAGCTGTTTTTT. This chain joins TRBV14 and TRBJ2-2, with TRBD2 matching over 9 bases. This CDR3 has 16 amino acids. CDR1 is SGHDN and CDR2 is FVKESK in the germline V gene. Trimming cost V 4 bases and J 5 bases; bases outside gene matches: 8.

V is TRBV7-6 and J is TRBJ2-3; 7 bases fit TRBD2. V dropped 0 bases and J dropped 3; count of bases not matched to a gene: 12. CDR1 is SGHVS, CDR2 FNYEAQ, per germline. The CDR3 has 18 residues. The CDR3 protein is CASSLALGEGLRTDTQYF. The CDR3 DNA sequence: TGTGCCAGCAGCTTAGCTCTGGGGGAGGGCTTAAGGACAGATACGCAGTATTTT.

The genes are TRBV18 and TRBJ2-3, with TRBD1 matching over 7 bases. V shed 5 bases and J 0 bases; nucleotides not matched to a gene: 2. The CDR3 is 14 residues long. Germline CDR1 and CDR2: KGHSH and LQKENI. The DNA of the CDR3 is TGTGCCAGCTCAGGACAGGTGAGCACAGATACGCAGTATTTT. As protein: CASSGQVSTDTQYF.

The chain links TRBV7-3 to TRBJ1-1; 10 nucleotides match TRBD1. CDR1 and CDR2 from the germline V gene are SGHTA and FQGTGA. The CDR3 consists of 15 residues. The V gene end was trimmed by 5 bases and the J gene end by 4 bases; junction bases not matched to a gene: 7. CDR3 protein: CASSQPGQGTTEAFF. Written as DNA, the CDR3 is TGTGCCAGCAGCCAACCGGGACAGGGGACCACTGAAGCTTTCTTT.

Only one count was recorded for this clone. The gene calls are TRBV9 and TRBJ2-3, with a possible D match to TRBD2 (5 bases). The CDR3 consists of 16 residues. Germline assignment: CDR1 SGDLS and CDR2 YYNGEE. V was cut by 0 bases and J by 0 bases, with 11 bases left in between. The CDR3 loop is CASSVAGLASTDTQYF. DNA of the CDR3: TGTGCCAGCAGCGTAGCGGGGTTGGCTAGCACAGATACGCAGTATTTT.

V and J are TRBV6-4 and TRBJ1-4; 7 bases agree with TRBD1. The germline CDR1 and CDR2 sequences are MRHNA and SNTAGT. This CDR3 has 14 amino acids. V trimming: 6 bases; J trimming: 8 bases; junction bases outside the gene matches: 9. The CDR3, as DNA: TGTGCCAGCAGGAGGGCGGACAGGAGGGAAAAACTGTTTTTT. The encoded protein is CASRRADRREKLFF.

The V gene is TRBV5-1, the J gene TRBJ1-2; 8 nucleotides match TRBD1. V shed 4 bases and J 3 bases; nucleotides not matched to a gene: 2. Per the germline V gene, CDR1 is SGHRS and CDR2 is YFSETQ. This CDR3 is 13 amino acids long. The DNA for the CDR3 is TGCGCCAGCAGCGGACAGGGCTACTATGGCTACACCTTC. As protein: CASSGQGYYGYTF.

The V and J genes are TRBV6-5 and TRBJ1-2; no clear D gene. Trimming stripped 2 bases from V and 6 bases from J, with 10 bases between. CDR1 and CDR2 (germline): MNHEY, SVGAGI. The CDR3 consists of 13 residues. The CDR3 sequence: CASSYTRGDGYTF. The DNA of the CDR3 is TGTGCCAGCAGTTACACTCGAGGAGATGGCTACACCTTC.